This T cell receptor beta chain was captured in a study of a mutant IDH1 vaccine in newly diagnosed glioma. The time point here: week 23, last vaccination. The content of each vaccine dose was 300 ug of mutant IDH1 20-mer peptide, and topical imiquimod accompanied it. Note on this clone: The antigen is undetermined.

Clones were read by immunoSEQ multiplex PCR, and TCRdb kept only the in-frame ones, dropping some. This table holds tens of thousands of clones, about four fifths found once. This CDR3 has 13 amino acids. V was shortened by 4 bases and J by 4 bases, with 13 bases between the two germline ends. The germline CDR1 and CDR2 sequences are SQVTM and ANQGSEA. The input for sequencing was PBMCs, taken from a glioma patient whose treatment included an IDH1 peptide vaccine. The chain combines TRBV29-1 with TRBJ1-2; D is perhaps TRBD1 (5 bases). This clonotype was obtained from a man aged 35 to 55 with glioma. CDR3: CSVGEGRGYGYTF. The CDR3 DNA reads TGCAGCGTTGGGGAGGGGCGAGGCTATGGCTACACCTTC.